This TCR beta chain was identified in a study of blood T cell repertoires in COVID-19. Overall study: Acute and convalescent COVID-19 samples came from the United States, Italy and Spain.

In the study's own analysis: Counts of nucleated cells, estimated from reference gene primer amplification, were obtained. Produced via immunoSEQ multiplex PCR; TCRdb's table is partial and in-frame only. D and trimming come from the DNA, and the V and J calls and clone size come from that table. Of under 200,000 clones listed, roughly 80% are singletons. Germline-derived CDR1 and CDR2 are SGDLS and YYNGEE. The CDR3 runs 15 residues. V lost 3 bases and J lost 4, with 17 bases in between. Sample: peripheral blood. The receptor was derived from a man in his fifties or sixties with active or convalescent COVID-19. The V gene is TRBV9, the J gene TRBJ2-7, with a possible D match to TRBD2 (6 bases). CDR3 amino acids: CASSGGVEGIYEQYF. The CDR3 coding sequence is TGTGCCAGCAGCGGGGGGGTCGAGGGTATTTACGAGCAGTACTTC.